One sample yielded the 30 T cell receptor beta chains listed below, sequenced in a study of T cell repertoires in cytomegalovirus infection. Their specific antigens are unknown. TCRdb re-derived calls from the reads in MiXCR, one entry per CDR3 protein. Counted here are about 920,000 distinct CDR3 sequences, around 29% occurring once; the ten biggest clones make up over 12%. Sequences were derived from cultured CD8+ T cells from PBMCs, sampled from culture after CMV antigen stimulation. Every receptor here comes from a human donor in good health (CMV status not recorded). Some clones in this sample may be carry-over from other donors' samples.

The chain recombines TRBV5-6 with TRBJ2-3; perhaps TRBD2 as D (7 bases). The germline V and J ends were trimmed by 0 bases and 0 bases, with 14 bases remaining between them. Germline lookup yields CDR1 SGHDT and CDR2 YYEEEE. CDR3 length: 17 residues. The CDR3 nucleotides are TGTGCCAGCAGCTTGGTGCGGGGGCGTACTAGCACAGATACGCAGTATTTT. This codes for CASSLVRGRTSTDTQYF. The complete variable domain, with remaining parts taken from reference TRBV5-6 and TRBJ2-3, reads DAGVTQSPTHLIKTRGQQVTLRCSPKSGHDTVSWYQQALGQGPQFIFQYYEEEERQRGNFPDRFSGHQFPNYSSELNVNALLLGDSALYLCASSLVRGRTSTDTQYFGPGTRLTVL.

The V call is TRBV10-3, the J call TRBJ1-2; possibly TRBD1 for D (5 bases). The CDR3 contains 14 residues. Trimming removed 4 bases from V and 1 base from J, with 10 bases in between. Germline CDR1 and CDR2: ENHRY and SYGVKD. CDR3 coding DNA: TGTGCCATCAGTGGTTCAGGGTTTAACTATGGCTACACCTTC. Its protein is CAISGSGFNYGYTF.

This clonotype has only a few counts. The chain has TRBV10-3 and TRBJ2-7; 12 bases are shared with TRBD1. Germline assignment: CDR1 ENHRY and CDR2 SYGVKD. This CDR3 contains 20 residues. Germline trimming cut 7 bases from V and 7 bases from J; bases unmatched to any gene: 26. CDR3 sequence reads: CAINMGVGDRGRLETGEQYF. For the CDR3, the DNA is TGTGCCATCAACATGGGGGTAGGGGACAGGGGGCGGTTGGAAACGGGGGAGCAGTACTTC.

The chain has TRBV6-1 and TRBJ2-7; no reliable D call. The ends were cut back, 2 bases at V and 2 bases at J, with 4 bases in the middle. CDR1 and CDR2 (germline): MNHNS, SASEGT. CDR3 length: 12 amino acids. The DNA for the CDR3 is TGTGCCAGCAGTGAACCACCCTACGAGCAGTACTTC. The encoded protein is CASSEPPYEQYF.

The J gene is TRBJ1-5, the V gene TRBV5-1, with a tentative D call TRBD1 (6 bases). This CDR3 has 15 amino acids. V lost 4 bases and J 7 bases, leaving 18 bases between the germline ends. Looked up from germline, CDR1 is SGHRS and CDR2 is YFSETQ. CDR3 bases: TGCGCCAGCAGCCCAAATGGGGGCACGGGACAGCCCCAGCATTTT. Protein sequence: CASSPNGGTGQPQHF.

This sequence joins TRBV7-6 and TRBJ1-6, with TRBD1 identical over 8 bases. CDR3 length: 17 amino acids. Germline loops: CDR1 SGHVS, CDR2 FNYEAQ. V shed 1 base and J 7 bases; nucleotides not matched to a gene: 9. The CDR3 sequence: CASSLEAGGVGNSPLHF. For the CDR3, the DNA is TGTGCCAGCAGCTTAGAAGCAGGGGGCGTTGGGAATTCACCCCTCCACTTT.

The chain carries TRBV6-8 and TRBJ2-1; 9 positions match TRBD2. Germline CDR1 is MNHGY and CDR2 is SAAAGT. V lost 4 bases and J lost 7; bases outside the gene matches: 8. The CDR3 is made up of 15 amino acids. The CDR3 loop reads CASSWVAGGGNEQFF. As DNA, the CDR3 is TGTGCCAGCAGTTGGGTTGCGGGGGGGGGGAATGAGCAGTTCTTC.

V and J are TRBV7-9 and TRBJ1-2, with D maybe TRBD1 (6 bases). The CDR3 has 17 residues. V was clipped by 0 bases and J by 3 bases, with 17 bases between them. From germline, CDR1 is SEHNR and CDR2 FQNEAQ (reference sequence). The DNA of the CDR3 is TGTGCCAGCAGCTTAGCGGCAGGGGAGGTTGGACACTATGGCTACACCTTC. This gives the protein CASSLAAGEVGHYGYTF.

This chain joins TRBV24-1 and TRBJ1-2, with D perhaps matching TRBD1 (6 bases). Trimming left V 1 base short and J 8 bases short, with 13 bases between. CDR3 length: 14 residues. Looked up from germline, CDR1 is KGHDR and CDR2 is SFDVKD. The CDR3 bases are TGTGCCACCAGTGATTTCGACAGGACCGAGGGCTACACCTTC. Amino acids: CATSDFDRTEGYTF.

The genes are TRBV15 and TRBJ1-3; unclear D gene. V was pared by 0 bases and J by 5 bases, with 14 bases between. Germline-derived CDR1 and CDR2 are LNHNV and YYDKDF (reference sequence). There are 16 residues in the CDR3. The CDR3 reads CATSRDRRASRNTIYF. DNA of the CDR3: TGTGCCACCAGCAGAGATAGGAGGGCTTCTAGAAACACCATATATTTT. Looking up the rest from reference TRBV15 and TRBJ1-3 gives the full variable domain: DAMVIQNPRYQVTQFGKPVTLSCSQTLNHNVMYWYQQKSSQAPKLLFHYYDKDFNNEADTPDNFQSRRPNTSFCFLDIRSPGLGDTAMYLCATSRDRRASRNTIYFGEGSWLTVV.

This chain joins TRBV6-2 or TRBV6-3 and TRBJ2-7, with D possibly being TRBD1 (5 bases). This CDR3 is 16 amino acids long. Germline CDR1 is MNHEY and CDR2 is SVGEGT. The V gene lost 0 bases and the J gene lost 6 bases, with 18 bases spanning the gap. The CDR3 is CASSYSMFGSGFEQYV. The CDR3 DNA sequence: TGTGCCAGCAGTTACTCGATGTTTGGGTCAGGGTTCGAGCAGTACGTC.

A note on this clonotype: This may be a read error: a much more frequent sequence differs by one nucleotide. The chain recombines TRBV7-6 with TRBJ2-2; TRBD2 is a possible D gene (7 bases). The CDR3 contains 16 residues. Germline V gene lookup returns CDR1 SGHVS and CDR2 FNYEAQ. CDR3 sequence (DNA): TGTGTCAGCAGCTTAGTCGGCGGGGGCTACACCGGGGAGCTGTTTTTT. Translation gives CVSSLVGGGYTGELFF.

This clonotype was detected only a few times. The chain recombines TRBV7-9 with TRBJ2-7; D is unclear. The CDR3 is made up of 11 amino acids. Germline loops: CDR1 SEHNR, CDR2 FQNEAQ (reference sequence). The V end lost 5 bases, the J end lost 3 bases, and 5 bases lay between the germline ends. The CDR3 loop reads CASSADYEQYF. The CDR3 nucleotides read TGTGCCAGCAGCGCTGACTACGAGCAGTACTTC.

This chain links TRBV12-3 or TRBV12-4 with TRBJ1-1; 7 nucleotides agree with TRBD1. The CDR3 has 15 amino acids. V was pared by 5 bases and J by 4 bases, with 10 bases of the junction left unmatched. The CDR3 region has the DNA TGTGCCAGCAGTCCATACAGGGGCCCCGCCACTGAAGCTTTCTTT. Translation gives CASSPYRGPATEAFF.

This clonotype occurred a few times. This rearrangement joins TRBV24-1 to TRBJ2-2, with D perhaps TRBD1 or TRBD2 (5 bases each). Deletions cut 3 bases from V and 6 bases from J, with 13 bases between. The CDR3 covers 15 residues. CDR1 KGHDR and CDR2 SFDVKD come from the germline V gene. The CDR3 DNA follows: TGTGCCACCAGTGATCGGGACGGTCTCTCCGGGGAGCTGTTTTTT. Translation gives CATSDRDGLSGELFF.

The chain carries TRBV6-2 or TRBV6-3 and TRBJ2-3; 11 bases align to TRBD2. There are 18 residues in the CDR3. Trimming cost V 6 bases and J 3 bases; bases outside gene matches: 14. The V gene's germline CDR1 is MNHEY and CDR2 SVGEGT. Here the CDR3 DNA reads TGTGCCAGCAGCCCCCTACTCCTACTAGCGGGGGATACAGATACGCAGTATTTT. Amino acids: CASSPLLLLAGDTDTQYF.

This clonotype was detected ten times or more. CDR3 protein: CASSEGALTGLPQPQHF. CDR3 nucleotide sequence: TGTGCCAGCAGTGAAGGGGCATTGACAGGGTTGCCTCAGCCCCAGCATTTT. The chain is built from TRBV6-1 and TRBJ1-5; 7 nucleotides line up with TRBD1. The germline gives CDR1 MNHNS, CDR2 SASEGT. The junction had 12 bases not matched to a gene; V was cut back by 1 base and J by 6 bases. CDR3 length: 17 residues.

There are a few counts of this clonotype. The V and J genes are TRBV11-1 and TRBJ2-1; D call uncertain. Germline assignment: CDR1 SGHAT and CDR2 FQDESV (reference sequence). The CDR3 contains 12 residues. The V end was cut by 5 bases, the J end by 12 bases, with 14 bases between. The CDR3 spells CASSTRPPGQFF. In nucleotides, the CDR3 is TGTGCCAGCAGCACCCGACCCCCTGGGCAGTTCTTC.

The CDR3 sequence: CASSLGGLDYGYTF. The CDR3 DNA reads as TGTGCCAGCTCTCTTGGGGGACTGGACTATGGCTACACCTTC. V and J are TRBV18 and TRBJ1-2; tentatively, D is TRBD1 (5 bases). Germline V CDR1 and CDR2: KGHSH, LQKENI. Trimming took 6 bases from V and 3 from J, leaving 14 bases between them. This CDR3 comprises 14 residues.

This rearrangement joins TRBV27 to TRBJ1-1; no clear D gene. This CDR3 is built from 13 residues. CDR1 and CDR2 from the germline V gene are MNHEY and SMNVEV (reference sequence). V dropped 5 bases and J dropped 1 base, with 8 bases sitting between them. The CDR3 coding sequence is TGTGCCAGCAGTCATGACGGGAACACTGAAGCTTTCTTT. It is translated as CASSHDGNTEAFF.

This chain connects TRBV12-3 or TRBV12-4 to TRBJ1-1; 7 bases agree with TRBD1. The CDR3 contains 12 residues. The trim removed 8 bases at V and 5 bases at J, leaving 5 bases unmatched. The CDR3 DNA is TGTGCCAGCGGAACAGGGGTAACTGAAGCTTTCTTT. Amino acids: CASGTGVTEAFF.

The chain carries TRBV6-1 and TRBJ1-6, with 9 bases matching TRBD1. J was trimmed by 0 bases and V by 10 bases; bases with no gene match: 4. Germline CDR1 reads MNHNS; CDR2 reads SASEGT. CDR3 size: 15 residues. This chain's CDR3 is CAIQGQGSYNSPLHF. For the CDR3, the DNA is TGTGCCATCCAGGGACAGGGCTCCTATAATTCACCCCTCCACTTT.

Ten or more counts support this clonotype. CDR3 nucleotide sequence: TGTGCCAGCAGCTTAGGTCTGAACTATGGCTACACCTTC. Translation gives CASSLGLNYGYTF. The chain uses TRBV7-9 and TRBJ1-2; D unclear. Germline CDR1 and CDR2: SEHNR and FQNEAQ (reference sequence). V lost 1 base to trimming and J lost 2 bases, with 5 bases between them. This CDR3 comprises 13 residues.

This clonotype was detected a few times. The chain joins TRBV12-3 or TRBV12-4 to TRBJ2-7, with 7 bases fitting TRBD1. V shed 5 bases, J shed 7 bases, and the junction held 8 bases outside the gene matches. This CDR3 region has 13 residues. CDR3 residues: CASSIGTVLEQYV. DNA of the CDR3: TGTGCCAGCAGTATCGGGACAGTATTGGAGCAGTACGTC.

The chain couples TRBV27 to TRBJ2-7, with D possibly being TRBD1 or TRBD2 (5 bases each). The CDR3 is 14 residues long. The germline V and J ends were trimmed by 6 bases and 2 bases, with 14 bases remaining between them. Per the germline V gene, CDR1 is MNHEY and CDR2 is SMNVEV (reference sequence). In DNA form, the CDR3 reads TGTGCCAGCAGCATCGGGGCCGACCCCTACGAGCAGTACTTC. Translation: CASSIGADPYEQYF.

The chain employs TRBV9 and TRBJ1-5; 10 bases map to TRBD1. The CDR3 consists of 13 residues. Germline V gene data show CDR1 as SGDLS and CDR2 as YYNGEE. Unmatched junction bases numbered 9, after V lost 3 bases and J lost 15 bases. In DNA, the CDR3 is TGTGCCAGCAGCGCCAAGGACAGGGGGGTCCGGCATTTT. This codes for CASSAKDRGVRHF.

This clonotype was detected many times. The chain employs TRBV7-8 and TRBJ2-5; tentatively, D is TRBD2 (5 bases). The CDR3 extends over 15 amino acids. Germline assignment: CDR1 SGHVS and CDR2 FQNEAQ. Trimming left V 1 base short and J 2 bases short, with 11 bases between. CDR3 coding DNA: TGTGCCAGCAGCTTAGTGTACGGGGTTCAAGAGACCCAGTACTTC. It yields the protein CASSLVYGVQETQYF.

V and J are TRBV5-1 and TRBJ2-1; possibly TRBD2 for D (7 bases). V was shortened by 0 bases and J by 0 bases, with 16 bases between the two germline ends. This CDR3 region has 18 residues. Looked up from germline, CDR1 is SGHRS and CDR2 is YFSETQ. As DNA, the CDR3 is TGCGCCAGCAGCTTGGGCGGGGGCCTCAAAAGCTCCTACAATGAGCAGTTCTTC. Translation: CASSLGGGLKSSYNEQFF. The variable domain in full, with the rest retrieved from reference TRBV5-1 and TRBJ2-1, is KAGVTQTPRYLIKTRGQQVTLSCSPISGHRSVSWYQQTPGQGLQFLFEYFSETQRNKGNFPGRFSGRQFSNSRSEMNVSTLELGDSALYLCASSLGGGLKSSYNEQFFGPGTRLTVL.

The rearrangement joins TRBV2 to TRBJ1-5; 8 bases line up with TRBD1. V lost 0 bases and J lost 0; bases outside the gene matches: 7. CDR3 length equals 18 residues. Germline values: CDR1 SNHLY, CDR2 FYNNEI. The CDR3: CASSEALGTGYSNQPQHF. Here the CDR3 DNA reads TGTGCCAGCAGTGAAGCCCTCGGGACAGGTTATAGCAATCAGCCCCAGCATTTT.

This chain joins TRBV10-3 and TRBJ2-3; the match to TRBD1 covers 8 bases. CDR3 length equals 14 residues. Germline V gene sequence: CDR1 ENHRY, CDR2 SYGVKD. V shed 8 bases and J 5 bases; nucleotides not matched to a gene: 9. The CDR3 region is CAIGQTGARDTQYF. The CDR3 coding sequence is TGTGCCATCGGACAGACAGGGGCTAGAGATACGCAGTATTTT.